The present TCR beta chain was sequenced within a study of beta chain features in type 1 diabetes. For this clone: Its specificity is not known.

This CDR3 has 14 amino acids. Trimming shortened V by 5 bases and J by 2 bases, and 13 bases separated the two germline ends. The germline gives CDR1 SGHTA, CDR2 FQGTGA. Notes on the study in general: Shorter templates may be favored by PCR, equally so in patients and controls. Sequencing of cDNA might inflate the share of cells that strongly express TCR.

The investigators reverse transcribed all of the isolated RNA, so they sequenced expressed TCRB transcripts. Generated by immunoSEQ multiplex PCR, the TCRdb table keeps only in-frame clones and is missing some. The data show 680,000 or so clones, about 14% seen once. This chain uses TRBV7-3 with TRBJ2-7; no clear D gene. Specimen: naive CD4+ T cells from blood. The receptor was derived from a man between 18 and 29 years old in good health. Here the CDR3 DNA reads TGTGCCAGCAGCCCGAGGCGTGGGGCCTACGAGCAGTACTTC. Encoded protein: CASSPRRGAYEQYF.